The T cell receptor beta chain under discussion was sequenced for a study of T cells in Graves' hyperthyroidism and ophthalmopathy. Study results and caveats: The majority of expanded thyroid clonotypes above 0.001 also appeared in blood.

This CDR3 region has 13 residues. Germline V gene lookup returns CDR1 LNHNV and CDR2 YYDKDF (reference sequence). V was clipped by 0 bases and J by 6 bases, with 8 bases between them. What was amplified from RNA transcripts were TCR beta CDR3 regions. The HTBI primer set served for first-round RT-PCR of the TCR CDR3. Using its own MiXCR run on the multiplex PCR reads, TCRdb lists one record per CDR3 protein. The sample has roughly 650,000 distinct CDR3 sequences, approximately 15% seen once; the top ten hold around 3.3%. As for this clonotype: Its antigen is currently unknown.

A Clinical Activity Score of at least 3, a NOSPECS grade of at least 4 and a duration under 3 months were recorded in the ophthalmopathy patients. Those patients with uncontrolled infection, other autoimmune disease, pregnancy or lactation were excluded. The authors took PBMCs from 10 ml fresh peripheral blood. The receptor was isolated from a middle-aged woman with Graves' ophthalmopathy. V is TRBV15 and J is TRBJ1-1; D not certain. The sequencing input was blood. The CDR3 DNA reads as TGTGCCACCAGCAGAGATCGGCTCGCTGAAGCTTTCTTT. Translated: CATSRDRLAEAFF.